The 28 T cell receptor beta chains presented below share a single source sample, sequenced in a study of blood T cell repertoires in COVID-19. Assay: immunoSEQ multiplex PCR; the TCRdb copy retains only in-frame clones and omits some. The sample lists about 220,000 clones, more than 75% occurring once. Sequencing used peripheral blood. These receptor sequences come from a woman at least 80 years old with COVID-19, enrolled during active disease.

The rearrangement joins TRBV18 to TRBJ2-7, with 8 bases identical to TRBD1. From germline, CDR1 is KGHSH and CDR2 LQKENI. The J segment lost 8 bases and the V segment lost 0 bases, leaving 6 bases of the junction unmatched. This CDR3 spans 14 amino acids. The CDR3 DNA reads as TGTGCCAGCTCACCACCGGGACAGGATGGTAAGCAGTACTTC. Amino acid sequence: CASSPPGQDGKQYF.

The chain uses TRBV19 and TRBJ1-5, with 8 bases fitting TRBD1. Unmatched junction bases numbered 11, after V lost 5 bases and J lost 2 bases. The CDR3 is 17 residues long. CDR1 is LNHDA, CDR2 SQIVND, per germline (reference sequence). The CDR3 sequence: CASSPGQGTVRNQPQHF. CDR3 DNA sequence: TGTGCCAGTAGTCCTGGACAGGGAACCGTCCGCAATCAGCCCCAGCATTTT.

This clone has just one count. V usage is TRBV10-2 and J usage is TRBJ2-7, with TRBD1 matching 12 bases. The germline CDR1 and CDR2 sequences are WSHSY and SAAADI. This CDR3 region has 15 residues. V was clipped by 5 bases and J by 2 bases; unmatched bases: 4. CDR3 nucleotides: TGCGCCAGCAGTCTAGGGACAGGGGGCCCCTACGAGCAGTACTTC. It encodes CASSLGTGGPYEQYF.

This clone has only one observation. The rearrangement uses TRBV3-1 (or the pseudogene TRBV3-2) and TRBJ1-6; no clear D gene. Per germline, CDR1 LGHDT and CDR2 YNNKEL (reference sequence). This CDR3 is 12 amino acids long. Trimming left V 3 bases short and J 6 bases short, with 3 bases between. CDR3 sequence reads: CASSHLNSPLHF. The CDR3, as DNA: TGTGCCAGCAGCCACCTTAATTCACCCCTCCACTTT.

This chain joins TRBV5-8 and TRBJ1-5; D is undetermined. Germline assignment: CDR1 SGHTS and CDR2 YDEGEE. Deletions cut 3 bases from V and 5 bases from J, with 9 bases between. The CDR3 is 13 amino acids. CDR3: CASSWLLDQPQHF. Here the CDR3 DNA reads TGTGCCAGCAGCTGGCTGTTGGATCAGCCCCAGCATTTT.

Only one count was recorded for this clone. In the same sample, other DNA sequences code for this CDR3. The rearrangement uses TRBV30 and TRBJ1-1; a possible D gene is TRBD1 (6 bases). Trimming left V 0 bases short and J 0 bases short, with 8 bases between. Germline V gene data show CDR1 as GTSNPN and CDR2 as SVGIG (reference sequence). This CDR3 region has 14 residues. The DNA for the CDR3 is TGTGCCTGGAGTGTCGGGACATTGAACACTGAAGCTTTCTTT. Protein sequence: CAWSVGTLNTEAFF.

The rearrangement uses TRBV6-5 and TRBJ2-7; weak D call: TRBD1 (6 bases). Deletions cut 6 bases from V and 9 bases from J, with 18 bases between. The germline V gene encodes CDR1 MNHEY and CDR2 SVGAGI. The CDR3 loop spans 13 amino acids. The CDR3 region is CASSPDSVRVQYF. In DNA, the CDR3 is TGTGCCAGCAGCCCGGACAGTGTGCGGGTGCAGTACTTC.

J is TRBJ1-2 and V is TRBV28; no firm D call. The germline V and J ends were trimmed by 6 bases and 3 bases, with 11 bases remaining between them. Germline assignment: CDR1 MDHEN and CDR2 SYDVKM. The CDR3 sequence is 13 residues long. The CDR3 DNA reads as TGTGCCAGCAGCCCAATAGCGGACTATGGCTACACCTTC. The encoded protein is CASSPIADYGYTF.

Worth noting for this clone: Different DNA sequences within this sample yield the same CDR3. The rearrangement links TRBV18 to TRBJ2-5, with D hard to call. The CDR3 has 13 amino acids. V dropped 2 bases and J dropped 5 bases, with 9 bases sitting between them. Looked up from germline, CDR1 is KGHSH and CDR2 is LQKENI. The DNA of the CDR3 is TGTGCCAGCTCACCAGGTGCTGGCGAGACCCAGTACTTC. Protein sequence: CASSPGAGETQYF.

Only one count was recorded for this clone. J is TRBJ1-2 and V is TRBV15; TRBD1 aligns across 7 bases. The germline V gene encodes CDR1 LNHNV and CDR2 YYDKDF (reference sequence). Losses at the gene ends were 1 base for V and 0 bases for J; bases not matched to a gene: 2. The CDR3 is made up of 15 amino acids. The CDR3 here is CATSRAGTANYGYTF. In nucleotides, the CDR3 is TGTGCCACCAGCAGAGCCGGGACAGCTAACTATGGCTACACCTTC. The full variable domain, rest sourced from reference TRBV15 and TRBJ1-2, is DAMVIQNPRYQVTQFGKPVTLSCSQTLNHNVMYWYQQKSSQAPKLLFHYYDKDFNNEADTPDNFQSRRPNTSFCFLDIRSPGLGDTAMYLCATSRAGTANYGYTFGSGTRLTVV.

As for this clone: At one end, the junction sequence differs from germline, possibly due to a read error. The chain has TRBV7-7 and TRBJ2-2; D is undetermined. This CDR3 is 16 amino acids long. Germline CDR1 SSHAT, CDR2 FNYEAQ (reference sequence). The DNA for the CDR3 is TGTGCTAGCAGCCCTATCGCCGGTGTGGTAGCCGGGGAGCTGTTTTTT. This gives the protein CASSPIAGVVAGELFF.

The rearrangement links TRBV27 to TRBJ1-1; tentative D call: TRBD1 (6 bases). Trimming pared 5 bases from V and 7 bases from J, leaving 17 bases between. Germline lookup yields CDR1 MNHEY and CDR2 SMNVEV (reference sequence). This CDR3 comprises 14 residues. This chain's CDR3 is CASSPTAGGIEAFF. The CDR3, as DNA: TGTGCCAGCAGTCCAACCGCGGGGGGCATTGAAGCTTTCTTT.

This clone was observed at least ten times. V gene TRBV7-9 combines with J gene TRBJ2-1; D is undetermined. This CDR3 region has 16 residues. Trimming left V 2 bases short and J 0 bases short, with 11 bases between. Germline V gene data show CDR1 as SEHNR and CDR2 as FQNEAQ (reference sequence). CDR3 region: CASSLLVPSSYNEQFF. The CDR3 region has the DNA TGTGCCAGCAGCTTACTCGTCCCCAGCTCCTACAATGAGCAGTTCTTC.

This clone was observed a single time. This chain joins TRBV19 and TRBJ1-2; 7 bases fit TRBD1. The CDR3 spans 14 residues. Trimming at V came to 7 bases and at J to 0 bases, leaving 5 bases not matched to a gene. From germline, CDR1 is LNHDA and CDR2 SQIVND (reference sequence). CDR3 DNA sequence: TGTGCCAGTATCGGACAGGCGACTAACTATGGCTACACCTTC. This encodes CASIGQATNYGYTF.

The chain is built from TRBV6-6 and TRBJ2-2; tentative D call: TRBD1 (5 bases). The CDR3 has 21 amino acids. The V gene's germline CDR1 is MNHNY and CDR2 SVGAGI (reference sequence). Trimming took 6 bases from V and 4 from J, leaving 33 bases between them. The CDR3 protein is CASSRSGTKGSWQSITGELFF. CDR3 DNA sequence: TGTGCCAGCAGCCGTTCCGGAACAAAGGGGTCTTGGCAATCGATCACCGGGGAGCTGTTTTTT.

This chain uses TRBV5-8 with TRBJ1-2, with D tentatively TRBD1 (6 bases). The CDR3 loop spans 15 amino acids. CDR1 and CDR2 (germline): SGHTS, YDEGEE. The ends were cut back, 4 bases at V and 6 bases at J, with 19 bases in the middle. In nucleotides, the CDR3 is TGTGCCAGCAGCGTCAGGGGAAAGTTTTTTAATGGCTACACCTTC. Protein product: CASSVRGKFFNGYTF.

This chain connects TRBV24-1 to TRBJ2-3, with 14 positions matching TRBD2. V was pared by 4 bases and J by 9 bases, with 8 bases of the junction left unmatched. Germline-derived CDR1 and CDR2 are KGHDR and SFDVKD. The CDR3 has 16 residues. CDR3 protein: CATSDPGLAGEETQYF. The CDR3 DNA follows: TGTGCCACCAGTGACCCGGGACTAGCGGGGGAGGAGACGCAGTATTTT.

The chain is built from TRBV9 and TRBJ2-1; D unclear. The CDR3 loop spans 15 amino acids. Per germline, CDR1 SGDLS and CDR2 YYNGEE. V was clipped by 0 bases and J by 3 bases, with 10 bases between them. CDR3 in amino acids: CASSVGGALYNEQFF. In nucleotides, the CDR3 is TGTGCCAGCAGCGTAGGCGGAGCCCTCTACAATGAGCAGTTCTTC.

The V gene is TRBV19, the J gene TRBJ2-5, with D maybe TRBD2 (6 bases). Germline V CDR1 and CDR2: LNHDA, SQIVND (reference sequence). The CDR3 covers 14 residues. V lost 1 base and J lost 2, with 8 bases in between. The CDR3: CASSIVGTQETQYF. In DNA form, the CDR3 reads TGTGCCAGTAGTATAGTTGGGACTCAAGAGACCCAGTACTTC.

This clone was picked up a small number of times. The V gene is TRBV5-1, the J gene TRBJ1-1, with unresolved D. Germline loops: CDR1 SGHRS, CDR2 YFSETQ. CDR3 length equals 15 residues. Trimming took 0 bases from V and 0 from J, leaving 9 bases between them. Written as DNA, the CDR3 is TGCGCCAGCAGCTTGGCAGTTATCATGAACACTGAAGCTTTCTTT. It codes for CASSLAVIMNTEAFF.

The V gene is TRBV30, the J gene TRBJ2-1; the match to TRBD1 covers 9 bases. Germline V gene lookup returns CDR1 GTSNPN and CDR2 SVGIG (reference sequence). The V segment lost 5 bases and the J segment 8 bases; nucleotides outside the gene matches: 13. CDR3 length equals 15 residues. CDR3 region: CAWVYGTGLIYEQFF. CDR3 DNA: TGTGCCTGGGTTTACGGGACAGGGTTAATCTATGAGCAGTTCTTC.

The chain uses TRBV29-1 and TRBJ1-5; TRBD1 is a possible D gene (6 bases). Germline V gene data show CDR1 as SQVTM and CDR2 as ANQGSEA. The CDR3 sequence is 13 residues long. Trimming pared 4 bases from V and 1 base from J, leaving 8 bases between. This CDR3 reads CSVADRSNQPQHF. CDR3 bases: TGCAGCGTTGCCGACAGGAGCAATCAGCCCCAGCATTTT. The full variable domain, its missing parts supplied by reference TRBV29-1 and TRBJ1-5, is SAVISQKPSRDICQRGTSLTIQCQVDSQVTMMFWYRQQPGQSLTLIATANQGSEATYESGFVIDKFPISRPNLTFSTLTVSNMSPEDSSIYLCSVADRSNQPQHFGDGTRLSIL.

The chain carries TRBV3-1 (or the pseudogene TRBV3-2) and TRBJ1-2, with 7 positions matching TRBD1. The junction had 10 bases not matched to a gene; V was cut back by 2 bases and J by 4 bases. The CDR3 is 16 residues long. CDR1 is LGHDT, CDR2 YNNKEL, per germline (reference sequence). CDR3 nucleotide sequence: TGTGCCAGCAGCCAAAAGGGGGCTCCTCGTGTCTATGGCTACACCTTC. Translation gives CASSQKGAPRVYGYTF.

The chain is built from TRBV5-6 and TRBJ2-1, with D perhaps matching TRBD2 (5 bases). Trimming stripped 2 bases from V and 9 bases from J, with 18 bases between. The CDR3 consists of 15 residues. The germline CDR1 and CDR2 sequences are SGHDT and YYEEEE. This CDR3 reads CASSFRGLLAGEQFF. CDR3 nucleotide sequence: TGTGCCAGCAGCTTCCGAGGCCTGCTTGCGGGTGAGCAGTTCTTC.

CDR3 in amino acids: CASSSIGPISGANVLTF. CDR3 in DNA: TGCGCCAGCAGCTCCATTGGGCCGATCTCTGGGGCCAACGTCCTGACTTTC. This rearrangement joins TRBV5-1 to TRBJ2-6, with D unclear. The germline V gene encodes CDR1 SGHRS and CDR2 YFSETQ. The CDR3 covers 17 residues. Between the trimmed V and J ends, which lost 3 bases and 0 bases, there was a span of 13 bases.

This sequence joins TRBV7-9 and TRBJ1-6; D perhaps matches TRBD1 (5 bases). The V end was cut by 7 bases, the J end by 7 bases, with 17 bases between. Germline CDR1 SEHNR, CDR2 FQNEAQ (reference sequence). The CDR3 runs to 15 residues. CDR3 sequence: CASTERDGLNSPLHF. CDR3 DNA sequence: TGTGCCAGCACCGAACGGGACGGACTAAATTCACCCCTCCACTTT.

The J gene is TRBJ2-3, the V gene TRBV10-3, with 7 bases that match TRBD2. Germline loops: CDR1 ENHRY, CDR2 SYGVKD. The CDR3 has 17 residues. With 6 bases clipped from V and 0 bases from J, the junction kept 12 bases outside the gene matches. CDR3 sequence: CAIRGDSGYTSTDTQYF. The CDR3 nucleotides are TGTGCCATCAGGGGGGATAGCGGGTACACTAGCACAGATACGCAGTATTTT.

The chain uses TRBV14 and TRBJ2-2, with D uncertain. Trimming pared 1 base from V and 2 bases from J, leaving 11 bases between. The CDR3 extends over 16 amino acids. Germline CDR1 reads SGHDN; CDR2 reads FVKESK. CDR3 DNA: TGTGCCAGCAGCCAAGCGTCTCAGAAAAACACCGGGGAGCTGTTTTTT. Its protein product is CASSQASQKNTGELFF.